This TCR beta chain was captured in a study of T cell repertoires in cytomegalovirus infection. The wider study: Carrying CMV and the relevant HLA type showed in public TCR beta signatures. Notes on the study in general: Cumulated frequencies of public TCR beta families served to identify carriers of CMV plus the relevant HLA.

A single record per CDR3 protein comes from TCRdb applying MiXCR to the reads. The table lists some 97,000 distinct CDR3 sequences, more than 20% of them singletons. On this clonotype: Its antigen is undetermined.

The specimen sequenced was CD8+ T cells from PBMCs. The sequence was obtained from a human donor in good health (CMV status not recorded). Some clones in this sample may be carry-over from other donors' samples.

The DNA for the CDR3 is TGCAGTGCTAGAGTTCAGGGCTACTACAATGAGCAGTTCTTC. This encodes CSARVQGYYNEQFF. This chain joins TRBV20-1 and TRBJ2-1, with D perhaps matching TRBD1 (5 bases). Between the trimmed V and J ends, which lost 1 base and 3 bases, there was a span of 10 bases. CDR1 and CDR2 from the germline V gene are DFQATT and SNEGSKA (reference sequence). This CDR3 has 14 residues.